A selection of T cell receptor beta chains follows, all from one sample in a study of control samples from healthy donors and cancer patients. Measured with immunoSEQ multiplex PCR; TCRdb has only the in-frame clones, and not every one. The sample includes some 150,000 clones, 93% seen only once; the top ten take 2% to 2.5%. The sample was blood. All receptors derive from a man aged 45-60 years in good health. The CDR3 runs from the conserved cysteine through the conserved F or W. D genes are given only for firm matches. Clone size is given for some rows only: seen once, a few or many times, or a class if the clone is expanded.

j_gene: TRBJ2-5
d_gene: NA
len: 15
v_gene: TRBV24-1
abundance: NA
CDR3nt: TGTGCCACCAGTGGAGGGCGGGGCCTCCAAGAGACCCAGTACTTC
CDR3aa: CATSGGRGLQETQYF

j_gene: TRBJ1-5
d_gene: NA
len: 18
v_gene: TRBV3-1/TRBV3-2
abundance: NA
CDR3nt: TGTGCCAGCAGCCAAGCCTGGGCCGGGCAAAATAGCAATCAGCCCCAGCATTTT
CDR3aa: CASSQAWAGQNSNQPQHF

j_gene: TRBJ1-3
d_gene: NA
len: 13
v_gene: TRBV6-5
abundance: NA
CDR3nt: TGTGCCAGCAGTTACCAAGACAGAAACACCATATATTTT
CDR3aa: CASSYQDRNTIYF

j_gene: TRBJ1-5
d_gene: TRBD1
len: 9
v_gene: TRBV28
abundance: NA
CDR3nt: TGTGCTCCAGGGGGGCCCCAGCATTTT
CDR3aa: CAPGGPQHF

j_gene: TRBJ2-2
d_gene: NA
len: 13
v_gene: TRBV29-1
abundance: once
CDR3nt: TGCAGCGTGGACACCACGAACACCGGGGAGCTGTTTTTT
CDR3aa: CSVDTTNTGELFF

j_gene: TRBJ2-5
d_gene: NA
len: 14
v_gene: TRBV7-9
abundance: NA
CDR3nt: TGTGCCAGCAGCCCTCCCGGCAGTCAAGAGACCCAGTACTTC
CDR3aa: CASSPPGSQETQYF

j_gene: TRBJ2-5
d_gene: NA
len: 16
v_gene: TRBV3-1/TRBV3-2
abundance: once
CDR3nt: TGTGCCAGCAGCCAAGGGCCCCCGCAGGCCCTAGAGACCCAGTACTTC
CDR3aa: CASSQGPPQALETQYF

j_gene: TRBJ2-2
d_gene: TRBD1
len: 14
v_gene: TRBV19
abundance: NA
CDR3nt: TGTGCCAGTAGTCAGGACAGGGTCACCGGGGAGCTGTTTTTT
CDR3aa: CASSQDRVTGELFF

j_gene: TRBJ2-3
d_gene: TRBD2
len: 16
v_gene: TRBV7-9
abundance: NA
CDR3nt: TGTGCCAGCAGCCTCCTAGCGGGAGGGCCGGCAGATACGCAGTATTTT
CDR3aa: CASSLLAGGPADTQYF

j_gene: TRBJ2-7
d_gene: TRBD1
len: 15
v_gene: TRBV24-1
abundance: once
CDR3nt: TGTGCCACCAGTGACCCGGGACAGGGCGAGTACGAGCAGTACTTC
CDR3aa: CATSDPGQGEYEQYF

j_gene: TRBJ1-4
d_gene: NA
len: 16
v_gene: TRBV6-4
abundance: NA
CDR3nt: TGTGCCAGCAGTGACATCTACAGGGTGGGGTGCGAAAAACTGTTTTTT
CDR3aa: CASSDIYRVGCEKLFF

j_gene: TRBJ2-1
d_gene: NA
len: 14
v_gene: TRBV19
abundance: NA
CDR3nt: TGTGCCAGTAACAAGGGGAGCTCCTACAATGAGCAGTTCTTC
CDR3aa: CASNKGSSYNEQFF

j_gene: TRBJ2-7
d_gene: NA
len: 14
v_gene: TRBV11-2
abundance: NA
CDR3nt: TGTGCCAGCAGCTTAGTTGGATACCCCTACGAGCAGTACTTC
CDR3aa: CASSLVGYPYEQYF

j_gene: TRBJ1-2
d_gene: TRBD1
len: 13
v_gene: TRBV28
abundance: NA
CDR3nt: TGTGCCATCTTCCGGCGGGACAGCTATGGCTACACCTTC
CDR3aa: CAIFRRDSYGYTF

j_gene: TRBJ1-3
d_gene: NA
len: 16
v_gene: TRBV28
abundance: NA
CDR3nt: TGTGCCAGCAGTTTACCCGGTAGTGTGATTGGAAACACCATATATTTT
CDR3aa: CASSLPGSVIGNTIYF

j_gene: TRBJ1-6
d_gene: TRBD1
len: 14
v_gene: TRBV9
abundance: NA
CDR3nt: TGTGCCAGCAGCATCGGGACAGGGAGTTCACCCCTCCACTTT
CDR3aa: CASSIGTGSSPLHF

j_gene: TRBJ2-3
d_gene: NA
len: 13
v_gene: TRBV20-1
abundance: NA
CDR3nt: TGCAGTGCTAATGAGACCCCCACAGATACGCAGTATTTT
CDR3aa: CSANETPTDTQYF

j_gene: TRBJ2-7
d_gene: TRBD1
len: 15
v_gene: TRBV27
abundance: NA
CDR3nt: TGTGCCAGCTCCCCTTTGGGGGACAGGGGCTACGAGCAGTACTTC
CDR3aa: CASSPLGDRGYEQYF

j_gene: TRBJ1-3
d_gene: NA
len: 14
v_gene: TRBV10-3
abundance: NA
CDR3nt: TGTGCCATCAGGGGAGAAAACTCTGGAAACACCATATATTTT
CDR3aa: CAIRGENSGNTIYF

j_gene: TRBJ2-7
d_gene: NA
len: 14
v_gene: TRBV30
abundance: NA
CDR3nt: TGTGCCTGGAGTGTACTAAGTGACTCCTACGAGCAGTACTTC
CDR3aa: CAWSVLSDSYEQYF

j_gene: TRBJ1-3
d_gene: NA
len: 14
v_gene: TRBV7-9
abundance: NA
CDR3nt: TGTGCCAGCAGCGAACAGAGCTCTGGAAACACCATATATTTT
CDR3aa: CASSEQSSGNTIYF

j_gene: TRBJ1-2
d_gene: NA
len: 16
v_gene: TRBV28
abundance: NA
CDR3nt: TGTGCCAGCAGTTTAGAAAGGTCCCCCAGGATAGGCGGCTACACCTTC
CDR3aa: CASSLERSPRIGGYTF

j_gene: TRBJ2-5
d_gene: NA
len: 14
v_gene: TRBV4-1
abundance: NA
CDR3nt: TGCGCCAGCAGCCAAGCGGGGAGTGAGGAGACCCAGTACTTC
CDR3aa: CASSQAGSEETQYF

j_gene: TRBJ2-1
d_gene: TRBD2
len: 15
v_gene: TRBV7-6
abundance: NA
CDR3nt: TGTGCCAGCAGCTTAGCGCGGACTAGCGGCAATGAGCAGTTCTTC
CDR3aa: CASSLARTSGNEQFF

j_gene: TRBJ2-1
d_gene: NA
len: 11
v_gene: TRBV5-6
abundance: NA
CDR3nt: TGTGCCAGCAGCGCAGAAGATGAGCAGTTCTTC
CDR3aa: CASSAEDEQFF

j_gene: TRBJ2-3
d_gene: TRBD1
len: 13
v_gene: TRBV5-1
abundance: NA
CDR3nt: TGCGCCAGCGAGGGGGCTGGCACAGATACGCAGTATTTT
CDR3aa: CASEGAGTDTQYF

j_gene: TRBJ2-7
d_gene: TRBD1
len: 14
v_gene: TRBV5-4
abundance: NA
CDR3nt: TGTGCCAGCAGCATGACAGGGGGCTCCTACGAGCAGTACTTC
CDR3aa: CASSMTGGSYEQYF

j_gene: TRBJ2-1
d_gene: TRBD2
len: 14
v_gene: TRBV29-1
abundance: NA
CDR3nt: TGCAGCGTTGAAGGCGGGAGGGCCTACAATGAGCAGTTCTTC
CDR3aa: CSVEGGRAYNEQFF

j_gene: TRBJ2-7
d_gene: NA
len: 15
v_gene: TRBV2
abundance: NA
CDR3nt: TGTGCCAGCAGTCCTGCCTTGCAGGGGTTCTACGAGCAGTACTTC
CDR3aa: CASSPALQGFYEQYF

j_gene: TRBJ2-7
d_gene: TRBD2
len: 15
v_gene: TRBV5-1
abundance: NA
CDR3nt: TGCGCCAGCAGCCTAACTAGCGGGAGCTACTACGAGCAGTACTTC
CDR3aa: CASSLTSGSYYEQYF

j_gene: TRBJ2-7
d_gene: NA
len: 13
v_gene: TRBV19
abundance: NA
CDR3nt: TGTGCCAGTAAGGTCAGAGGTACCTACGAGCAGTACTTC
CDR3aa: CASKVRGTYEQYF

j_gene: TRBJ1-2
d_gene: NA
len: 13
v_gene: TRBV19
abundance: once
CDR3nt: TGTGCCAGTAGTATCGAGGACTCCTATGGCTACACCTTC
CDR3aa: CASSIEDSYGYTF

j_gene: TRBJ1-2
d_gene: TRBD1
len: 11
v_gene: TRBV4-2
abundance: once
CDR3nt: TGTGCCAGCAGCCAGGGACAGATCTACACCTTC
CDR3aa: CASSQGQIYTF

j_gene: TRBJ1-4
d_gene: NA
len: 13
v_gene: TRBV29-1
abundance: NA
CDR3nt: TGCAGCGTCGTGATTGGGGGTAATGAAAAACTGTTTTTT
CDR3aa: CSVVIGGNEKLFF

j_gene: TRBJ1-1
d_gene: NA
len: 14
v_gene: TRBV4-2
abundance: NA
CDR3nt: TGTGCCAGCAGCCAATCCCCACTGAACACTGAAGCTTTCTTT
CDR3aa: CASSQSPLNTEAFF

j_gene: TRBJ2-1
d_gene: NA
len: 15
v_gene: TRBV20-1
abundance: NA
CDR3nt: TGCAGTGCTAGTTACAGCAGGAGCTCCTACAATGAGCAGTTCTTC
CDR3aa: CSASYSRSSYNEQFF

j_gene: TRBJ1-1
d_gene: NA
len: 12
v_gene: TRBV5-4
abundance: NA
CDR3nt: TGTGCCAGCAGCTTGGACGGGGCGGAAGCTTTCTTT
CDR3aa: CASSLDGAEAFF

j_gene: TRBJ2-1
d_gene: TRBD2
len: 15
v_gene: TRBV12-5
abundance: NA
CDR3nt: TGTGCTAGTGCTCTGGGACTAGCGGGTTTGAATGAGCAGTTCTTC
CDR3aa: CASALGLAGLNEQFF

j_gene: TRBJ1-2
d_gene: TRBD1
len: 13
v_gene: TRBV3-1/TRBV3-2
abundance: NA
CDR3nt: TGTGCCAGCAGACCCGGGACAGAATATGGCTACACCTTC
CDR3aa: CASRPGTEYGYTF

j_gene: TRBJ1-1
d_gene: NA
len: 14
v_gene: TRBV11-2
abundance: NA
CDR3nt: TGTGCCAGCAGCTTAGGGCAAATGAACACTGAAGCTTTCTTT
CDR3aa: CASSLGQMNTEAFF

j_gene: TRBJ2-7
d_gene: NA
len: 12
v_gene: TRBV24-1
abundance: NA
CDR3nt: TGTGCCTCAAGCAGGGAGAACGGCGAGCAGTACTTC
CDR3aa: CASSRENGEQYF

j_gene: TRBJ1-1
d_gene: NA
len: 12
v_gene: TRBV28
abundance: NA
CDR3nt: TGTGCCAGCAGTTATTTATGGGGAGAAGCTTTCTTT
CDR3aa: CASSYLWGEAFF

j_gene: TRBJ1-4
d_gene: TRBD1
len: 17
v_gene: TRBV11-2
abundance: few
CDR3nt: TGTGCCAGCAGCGACCGGGACAGGGGGCTACTTAATGAAAAACTGTTTTTT
CDR3aa: CASSDRDRGLLNEKLFF

j_gene: TRBJ2-1
d_gene: NA
len: 13
v_gene: TRBV10-1
abundance: NA
CDR3nt: TGCGCCAGCAGAACAAGCGGACGGGATGAGCAGTTCTTC
CDR3aa: CASRTSGRDEQFF

j_gene: TRBJ2-7
d_gene: TRBD2
len: 18
v_gene: TRBV4-1
abundance: NA
CDR3nt: TGCGCCAGCAGCCAAGTGCTAGCGGGCCTAATTGTCTCCTACGAGCAGTACTTC
CDR3aa: CASSQVLAGLIVSYEQYF

j_gene: TRBJ1-4
d_gene: TRBD1
len: 16
v_gene: TRBV27
abundance: once
CDR3nt: TGTGCCAGCAGTGAGACAGGGATGGTGACTAATGAAAAACTGTTTTTT
CDR3aa: CASSETGMVTNEKLFF

j_gene: TRBJ2-5
d_gene: TRBD2
len: 15
v_gene: TRBV18
abundance: NA
CDR3nt: TGTGCCAGCTCACCAGGGCTAGCGGGAGTGGAGACCCAGTACTTC
CDR3aa: CASSPGLAGVETQYF

j_gene: TRBJ2-6
d_gene: NA
len: 15
v_gene: TRBV28
abundance: NA
CDR3nt: TGTGCCAGCAGTTTCCTCAACTCTGGGGCCAACGTCCTGACTTTC
CDR3aa: CASSFLNSGANVLTF

j_gene: TRBJ1-5
d_gene: TRBD1
len: 16
v_gene: TRBV25-1
abundance: NA
CDR3nt: TGTGCCAGCAGTGATGGGACAGGGTTCCATAATCAGCCCCAGCATTTT
CDR3aa: CASSDGTGFHNQPQHF

j_gene: TRBJ2-1
d_gene: NA
len: 18
v_gene: TRBV11-3
abundance: NA
CDR3nt: TGTGCCAGCAGCAGAGGGGACAGGCGTCTAGCGGGGTACAATGAGCAGTTCTTC
CDR3aa: CASSRGDRRLAGYNEQFF

j_gene: TRBJ2-2
d_gene: TRBD1
len: 14
v_gene: TRBV10-3
abundance: NA
CDR3nt: TGTGCCATCAGGGGACAGGGGAACACCGGGGAGCTGTTTTTT
CDR3aa: CAIRGQGNTGELFF